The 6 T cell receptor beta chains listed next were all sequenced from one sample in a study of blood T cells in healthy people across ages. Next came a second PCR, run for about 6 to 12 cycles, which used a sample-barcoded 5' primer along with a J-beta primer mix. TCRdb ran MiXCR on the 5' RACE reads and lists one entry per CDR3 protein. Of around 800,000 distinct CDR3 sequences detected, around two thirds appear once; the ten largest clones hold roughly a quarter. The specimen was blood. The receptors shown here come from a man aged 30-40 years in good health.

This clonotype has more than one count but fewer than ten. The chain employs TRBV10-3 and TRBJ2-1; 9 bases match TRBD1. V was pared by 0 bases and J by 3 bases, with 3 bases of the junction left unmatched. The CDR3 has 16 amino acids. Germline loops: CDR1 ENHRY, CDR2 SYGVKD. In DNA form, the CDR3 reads TGTGCCATCAGTGAGTCAGTGGGACAGGGCTACAATGAGCAGTTCTTC. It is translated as CAISESVGQGYNEQFF.

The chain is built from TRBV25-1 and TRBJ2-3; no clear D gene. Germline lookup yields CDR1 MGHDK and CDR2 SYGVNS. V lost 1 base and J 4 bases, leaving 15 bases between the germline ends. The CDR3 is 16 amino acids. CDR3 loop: CASSEFQVLDADTQYF. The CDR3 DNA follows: TGTGCCAGCAGTGAATTCCAGGTTCTTGACGCAGATACGCAGTATTTT.

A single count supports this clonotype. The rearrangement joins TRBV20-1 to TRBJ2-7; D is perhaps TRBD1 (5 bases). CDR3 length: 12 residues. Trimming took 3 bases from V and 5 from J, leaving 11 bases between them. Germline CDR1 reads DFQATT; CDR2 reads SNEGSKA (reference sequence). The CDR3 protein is CSASRETNEQYF. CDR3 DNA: TGCAGTGCTAGCAGGGAAACCAACGAGCAGTACTTC.

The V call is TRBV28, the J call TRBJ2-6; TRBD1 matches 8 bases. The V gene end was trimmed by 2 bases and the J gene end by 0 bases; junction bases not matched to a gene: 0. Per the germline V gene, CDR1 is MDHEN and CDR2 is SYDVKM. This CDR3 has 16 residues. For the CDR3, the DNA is TGTGCCAGCAGTTTAGGACAGGGCTCTGGGGCCAACGTCCTGACTTTC. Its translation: CASSLGQGSGANVLTF.

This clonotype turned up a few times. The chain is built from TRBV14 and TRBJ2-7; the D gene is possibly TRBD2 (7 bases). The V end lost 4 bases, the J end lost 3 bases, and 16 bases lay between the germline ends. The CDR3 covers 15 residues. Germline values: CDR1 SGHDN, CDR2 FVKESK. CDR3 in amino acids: CASSPGLGGGYEQYF. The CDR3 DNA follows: TGTGCCAGCAGCCCTGGACTAGGGGGTGGCTACGAGCAGTACTTC. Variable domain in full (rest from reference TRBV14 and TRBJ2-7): EAGVTQFPSHSVIEKGQTVTLRCDPISGHDNLYWYRRVMGKEIKFLLHFVKESKQDESGMPNNRFLAERTGGTYSTLKVQPAELEDSGVYFCASSPGLGGGYEQYFGPGTRLTVT.

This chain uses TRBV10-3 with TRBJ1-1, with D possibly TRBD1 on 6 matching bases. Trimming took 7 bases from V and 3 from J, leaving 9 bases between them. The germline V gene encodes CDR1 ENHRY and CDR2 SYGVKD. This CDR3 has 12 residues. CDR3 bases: TGTGCCATCAAACAGGGAGACACTGAAGCTTTCTTT. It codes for CAIKQGDTEAFF.